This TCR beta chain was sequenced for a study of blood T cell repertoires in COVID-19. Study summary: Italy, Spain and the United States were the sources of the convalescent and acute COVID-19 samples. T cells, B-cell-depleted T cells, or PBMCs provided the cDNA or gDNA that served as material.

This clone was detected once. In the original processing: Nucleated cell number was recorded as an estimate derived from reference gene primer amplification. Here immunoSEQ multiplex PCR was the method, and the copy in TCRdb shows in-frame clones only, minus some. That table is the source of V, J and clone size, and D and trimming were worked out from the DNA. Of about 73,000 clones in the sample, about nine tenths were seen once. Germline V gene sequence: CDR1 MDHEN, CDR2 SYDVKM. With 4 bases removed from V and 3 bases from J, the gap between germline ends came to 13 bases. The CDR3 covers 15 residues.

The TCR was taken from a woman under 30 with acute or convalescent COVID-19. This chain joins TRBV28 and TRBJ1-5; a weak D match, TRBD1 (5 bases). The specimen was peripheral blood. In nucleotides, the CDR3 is TGTGCCAGCAGTTCCGGCCGGGACTACAATCAGCCCCAGCATTTT. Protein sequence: CASSSGRDYNQPQHF.